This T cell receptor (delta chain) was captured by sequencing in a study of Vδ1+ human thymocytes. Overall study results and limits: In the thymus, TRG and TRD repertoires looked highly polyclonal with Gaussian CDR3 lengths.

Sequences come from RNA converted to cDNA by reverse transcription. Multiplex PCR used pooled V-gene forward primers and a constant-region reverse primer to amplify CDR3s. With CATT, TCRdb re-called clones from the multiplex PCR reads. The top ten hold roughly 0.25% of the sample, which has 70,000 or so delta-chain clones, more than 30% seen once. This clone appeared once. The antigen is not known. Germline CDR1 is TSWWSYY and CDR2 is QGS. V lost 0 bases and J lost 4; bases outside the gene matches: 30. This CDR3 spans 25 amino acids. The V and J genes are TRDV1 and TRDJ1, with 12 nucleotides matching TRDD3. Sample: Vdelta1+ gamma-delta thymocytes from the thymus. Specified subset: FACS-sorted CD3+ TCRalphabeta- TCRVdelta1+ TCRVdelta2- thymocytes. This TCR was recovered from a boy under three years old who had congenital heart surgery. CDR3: CALGELSPTKGSGGYGFCHGDKLIF. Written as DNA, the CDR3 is TGTGCTCTTGGGGAACTGTCTCCTACGAAGGGCTCTGGGGGATACGGGTTTTGTCATGGCGATAAACTCATCTTT.